This T cell receptor (beta chain) was captured in a study of shared clonotypes between healthy human individuals. Study-wide results and limits: It was the few donors that limited the genetic and exposure-history diversity represented.

Assay used: immunoSEQ multiplex PCR; TCRdb lists only in-frame clones, some missing. The data hold 2 million or so clones, with 95% observed a single time. Germline V gene lookup returns CDR1 SGHTA and CDR2 FQGNSA. V was pared by 2 bases and J by 2 bases, with 4 bases of the junction left unmatched. The CDR3 is 16 residues long. All the donors were Caucasian adults who lived in Nashville, Tennessee. In the CD4+ fraction, cells were divided into CD45RA+ naive and CD45RA-negative memory subsets. As to this clone: Its target is not known.

The chain combines TRBV7-2 with TRBJ2-3; 10 nucleotides agree with TRBD2. The sequence came from a man younger than 35 in good health. The specimen sequenced was naive CD4+ T cells sorted from blood. The subset here: CD45RA+ positively selected. The CDR3 region has the DNA TGTGCCAGCAGCTTATATACTAGCGGGACCACAGATACGCAGTATTTT. Protein product: CASSLYTSGTTDTQYF.